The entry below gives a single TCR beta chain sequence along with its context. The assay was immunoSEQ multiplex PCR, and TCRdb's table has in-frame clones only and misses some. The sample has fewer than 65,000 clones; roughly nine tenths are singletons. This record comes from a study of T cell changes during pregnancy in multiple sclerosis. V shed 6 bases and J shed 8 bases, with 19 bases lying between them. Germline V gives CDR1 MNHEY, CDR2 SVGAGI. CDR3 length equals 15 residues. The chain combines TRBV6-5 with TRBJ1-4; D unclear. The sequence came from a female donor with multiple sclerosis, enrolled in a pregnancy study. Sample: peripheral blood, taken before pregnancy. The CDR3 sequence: CASSRDRDNEEKLFF. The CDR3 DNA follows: TGTGCCAGCAGCCGAGATAGAGACAACGAGGAAAAACTGTTTTTT.